The source of this T cell receptor beta chain is a study of blood T cells in healthy people across ages. Study findings and constraints: Possibly, changes in expanded clonotypes were confounded because donor CMV status was unknown.

For the second PCR, which ran for roughly 7 to 11 cycles, a sample-barcoded 5' primer and a J-beta primer mix were used. Every individual sample yielded 3 million or more paired-end reads (each containing CDR3). MiXCR, run by TCRdb on the 5' RACE reads, gives a single entry per CDR3 protein. The data contain 1.5 million to 2 million distinct CDR3 sequences, roughly 30% of them singletons. This CDR3 contains 15 residues. The V gene's germline CDR1 is SGHRS and CDR2 YFSETQ. Comments on this clonotype: The target antigen is unknown. The junction does not match germline at one end; this may be a read error.

This receptor was taken from a woman in her 30s in good health. The genes are TRBV5-1 and TRBJ1-1; TRBD1 is a possible D gene (5 bases). The material sequenced was blood. CDR3 amino acids: CASRLGGTANTKAFF. CDR3 DNA sequence: TGCGCCAGCAGGTTGGGGGGGACGGCTAACACTAAAGCTTTCTTT.